Listed below are T cell receptor beta chains from one sample, sequenced in a study of blood T cell repertoires in COVID-19. Profiling relied on immunoSEQ multiplex PCR, and the TCRdb table lists in-frame clones only, not all of them. There are around 130,000 clones in the sample; about four fifths occur only once, and 9.5% to 15% lies in the top ten. The sample comprised peripheral blood. The receptors shown here come from a human donor in a cohort sampled during active COVID-19. CDR3s leave out the opening cysteine and the closing phenylalanine or tryptophan. Fields, in order: clone size, J gene, D gene, V gene, CDR3 protein. A D gene is named only where the DNA matches it firmly. For some rows the clone size is stated as once, few or many, or as a class when expanded; others skip it.

abundance: .
j_gene: TRBJ1-5
d_gene: TRBD1
v_gene: TRBV6-5
CDR3aa: ASSYDRASGPQH

abundance: .
j_gene: TRBJ2-2
d_gene: TRBD1
v_gene: TRBV19
CDR3aa: ASRDRGQWELF

abundance: .
j_gene: TRBJ1-6
d_gene: .
v_gene: TRBV5-6
CDR3aa: ASTRTGTHLH

abundance: .
j_gene: TRBJ1-3
d_gene: .
v_gene: TRBV5-8
CDR3aa: ASSLFADTIY

abundance: .
j_gene: TRBJ1-1
d_gene: TRBD1
v_gene: TRBV7-9
CDR3aa: ASSVLTGGSEAF

abundance: .
j_gene: TRBJ2-3
d_gene: TRBD2
v_gene: TRBV27
CDR3aa: ASRQLAGASTDTQY

abundance: .
j_gene: TRBJ2-2
d_gene: TRBD2
v_gene: TRBV27
CDR3aa: ASSLSVRRGGQTGELF

abundance: .
j_gene: TRBJ1-4
d_gene: .
v_gene: TRBV5-1
CDR3aa: ASSFGGRSTNEKLF

abundance: few
j_gene: TRBJ2-2
d_gene: .
v_gene: TRBV18
CDR3aa: ASSPRNSWTGELF

abundance: .
j_gene: TRBJ2-7
d_gene: TRBD1
v_gene: TRBV3-1/TRBV3-2
CDR3aa: ASSQGQGYEQY

abundance: .
j_gene: TRBJ2-7
d_gene: TRBD1
v_gene: TRBV20-1
CDR3aa: SASGAGGRGEQY

abundance: .
j_gene: TRBJ2-2
d_gene: .
v_gene: TRBV27
CDR3aa: ASSLYRGNTGELF

abundance: .
j_gene: TRBJ2-7
d_gene: .
v_gene: TRBV14
CDR3aa: ASSQGYEQY

abundance: .
j_gene: TRBJ2-3
d_gene: TRBD2
v_gene: TRBV9
CDR3aa: ASSTSAGYGTDTQY

abundance: .
j_gene: TRBJ2-1
d_gene: TRBD2
v_gene: TRBV6-5
CDR3aa: ASSSLSGGGHNEQF

abundance: few
j_gene: TRBJ1-2
d_gene: .
v_gene: TRBV7-8
CDR3aa: ASSLEGGGGYT

abundance: .
j_gene: TRBJ1-1
d_gene: TRBD1
v_gene: TRBV6-5
CDR3aa: ASKTGYTEAF

abundance: .
j_gene: TRBJ2-2
d_gene: .
v_gene: TRBV5-4
CDR3aa: ASSWGVGELF

abundance: once
j_gene: TRBJ1-2
d_gene: .
v_gene: TRBV6-5
CDR3aa: ASSYDRLINGYT

abundance: .
j_gene: TRBJ1-3
d_gene: .
v_gene: TRBV6-5
CDR3aa: ASTPFPGGGNTIY

abundance: .
j_gene: TRBJ2-3
d_gene: TRBD2
v_gene: TRBV10-1
CDR3aa: ASSEGLAVSTDTQY

abundance: many
j_gene: TRBJ1-3
d_gene: .
v_gene: TRBV10-3
CDR3aa: AISDRRFSGNTIY

abundance: .
j_gene: TRBJ1-5
d_gene: .
v_gene: TRBV15
CDR3aa: ATSREGRVNQPQH

abundance: few
j_gene: TRBJ2-7
d_gene: .
v_gene: TRBV27
CDR3aa: ASSYRGSYEQY

abundance: .
j_gene: TRBJ2-3
d_gene: .
v_gene: TRBV5-1
CDR3aa: ASSLETSRDTQY

abundance: .
j_gene: TRBJ2-3
d_gene: .
v_gene: TRBV7-2
CDR3aa: ASSLPGITDTQY

abundance: .
j_gene: TRBJ2-1
d_gene: .
v_gene: TRBV7-9
CDR3aa: ASSLVVGSYNEQF

abundance: once
j_gene: TRBJ1-1
d_gene: .
v_gene: TRBV18
CDR3aa: ASSLKAGTEAF

abundance: .
j_gene: TRBJ2-3
d_gene: TRBD2
v_gene: TRBV6-5
CDR3aa: ASRSGGTSTDTQY

abundance: .
j_gene: TRBJ2-1
d_gene: TRBD1
v_gene: TRBV6-5
CDR3aa: ASSLDRGSYNEQF

abundance: .
j_gene: TRBJ2-1
d_gene: TRBD2
v_gene: TRBV5-1
CDR3aa: ASSAGLAGDSYNEQF

abundance: .
j_gene: TRBJ1-1
d_gene: .
v_gene: TRBV9
CDR3aa: ASSVDREINTEAF

abundance: .
j_gene: TRBJ1-2
d_gene: TRBD1
v_gene: TRBV15
CDR3aa: ATSRDLETGSDGYT